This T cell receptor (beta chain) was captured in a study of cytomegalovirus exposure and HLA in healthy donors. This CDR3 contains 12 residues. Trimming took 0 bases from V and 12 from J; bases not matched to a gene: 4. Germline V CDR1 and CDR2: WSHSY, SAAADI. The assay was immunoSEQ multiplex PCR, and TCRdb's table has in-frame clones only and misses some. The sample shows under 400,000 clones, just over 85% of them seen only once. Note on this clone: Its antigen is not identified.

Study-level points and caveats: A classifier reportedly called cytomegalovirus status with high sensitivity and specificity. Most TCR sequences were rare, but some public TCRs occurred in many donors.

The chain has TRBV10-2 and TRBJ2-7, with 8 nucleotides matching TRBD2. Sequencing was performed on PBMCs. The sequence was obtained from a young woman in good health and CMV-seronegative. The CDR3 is CASSESERGSYF. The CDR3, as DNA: TGCGCCAGCAGTGAGTCCGAGCGGGGGTCGTACTTC.